Following are 26 T cell receptor beta chains from one sample sequenced in a study of blood T cells in healthy people across ages. Primed by a sample-barcoded 5' primer and a J-beta primer mix, a second PCR proceeded for 7 to 11 cycles. TCRdb called the 5' RACE reads again in MiXCR, with one record for every CDR3 protein. The table lists about a million distinct CDR3 sequences, just over 50% of them singletons, with about 21% in the top ten. The sequencing input was blood. The origin of the receptors is a woman aged 55-70 years in good health.

This clonotype was counted only a few times. The rearrangement uses TRBV11-2 and TRBJ2-5, with no clear D. The end of the DNA is better explained by TRBJ2-7, so the J call may be wrong. The germline gives CDR1 SGHAT, CDR2 FQNNGV. The CDR3 extends over 13 amino acids. CDR3 nucleotides: TGTGCCAGCAGCTTAGCGCCCAACTACGAGCAGTACTTC. Translating gives CASSLAPNYEQYF.

The CDR3 DNA reads TGCGCCAGCAGCCAAGGTTTTATAGGGGGCTTTCCTACAAACCCCAGGGAAAAACTGTTTTTT. Translating it yields CASSQGFIGGFPTNPREKLFF. J is TRBJ1-4 and V is TRBV4-3; 7 bases are shared with TRBD1. Germline CDR1 is LGHNA and CDR2 is YSLEER. With 1 base clipped from V and 8 bases from J, the junction kept 25 bases outside the gene matches. The CDR3 totals 21 residues.

This sequence joins TRBV20-1 and TRBJ2-3, with 7 bases lining up with TRBD2. CDR1 and CDR2 (germline): DFQATT, SNEGSKA (reference sequence). With V trimmed by 1 base and J by 2 bases, 6 bases remained unmatched. CDR3 length: 15 residues. The CDR3 protein is CSARGGGAHTDTQYF. The DNA for the CDR3 is TGCAGTGCTAGAGGGGGAGGGGCACACACAGATACGCAGTATTTT.

This sequence joins TRBV10-3 and TRBJ2-1; D ambiguous. V was cut by 7 bases and J by 0 bases, with 16 bases left in between. CDR1 ENHRY and CDR2 SYGVKD come from the germline V gene. The CDR3 length is 16 residues. The CDR3 nucleotides are TGTGCCATCACCTCGTCGGTCCTCTACTCCTACAATGAGCAGTTCTTC. It yields the protein CAITSSVLYSYNEQFF.

The chain carries TRBV7-9 and TRBJ1-5; D uncertain. CDR3 length equals 13 residues. Germline V lookup: CDR1 SEHNR, CDR2 FQNEAQ (reference sequence). V was shortened by 5 bases and J by 5 bases, with 10 bases between the two germline ends. The chain's CDR3 is CASSRRGDQPQHF. For the CDR3, the DNA is TGTGCCAGCAGCCGGAGAGGCGATCAGCCCCAGCATTTT.

V gene TRBV3-1 combines with J gene TRBJ2-7; possible D gene TRBD2, 5 bases. The V gene's germline CDR1 is LGHDT and CDR2 YNNKEL (reference sequence). Trimming shortened V by 4 bases and J by 0 bases, and 13 bases separated the two germline ends. This CDR3 has 15 amino acids. The CDR3 DNA reads as TGTGCCAGCAGCCCGGACTCGACCTTCTCCTACGAGCAGTACTTC. Its translation: CASSPDSTFSYEQYF.

This clonotype was detected only once. The chain has TRBV27 and TRBJ2-3; D tentatively reads TRBD1 or TRBD2 (5 bases each). The CDR3 covers 14 residues. CDR1 and CDR2 (germline): MNHEY, SMNVEV (reference sequence). The ends were cut back, 10 bases at V and 6 bases at J, with 20 bases in the middle. The CDR3 DNA is TGTGCCACCAAAGTTTTCGGGGCGGGCGATACGCAGTATTTT. Its protein product is CATKVFGAGDTQYF.

V usage is TRBV3-1 and J usage is TRBJ2-1; weak D call: TRBD1 (6 bases). Germline V gene sequence: CDR1 LGHDT, CDR2 YNNKEL (reference sequence). The germline V and J ends were trimmed by 2 bases and 3 bases, with 11 bases remaining between them. CDR3 length: 15 residues. The CDR3 coding sequence is TGTGCCAGCAGCCAAAAGGGACACTTCTACAATGAGCAGTTCTTC. It translates to CASSQKGHFYNEQFF.

The chain combines TRBV3-1 with TRBJ2-1; 8 bases fit TRBD2. The V gene end was trimmed by 6 bases and the J gene end by 1 base; junction bases not matched to a gene: 8. Germline V gene sequence: CDR1 LGHDT, CDR2 YNNKEL (reference sequence). The CDR3 runs 16 residues. The CDR3 region is CASSRGSGRSYNEQFF. The CDR3 region has the DNA TGTGCCAGCAGTCGAGGGAGCGGGAGATCCTACAATGAGCAGTTCTTC.

CDR3: CSARDTGSNEQFF. The CDR3 DNA reads TGCAGTGCTAGGGATACAGGGAGCAATGAGCAGTTCTTC. The V gene is TRBV20-1, the J gene TRBJ2-1, with a possible D match to TRBD1 (6 bases). V shed 3 bases and J shed 6 bases, with 12 bases lying between them. The germline gives CDR1 DFQATT, CDR2 SNEGSKA (reference sequence). The CDR3 spans 13 residues.

J is TRBJ2-7 and V is TRBV4-1; possible D gene TRBD2, 5 bases. Germline values: CDR1 MGHRA, CDR2 YSYEKL. Deletions cut 0 bases from V and 0 bases from J, with 9 bases between. The CDR3 contains 15 residues. The CDR3 sequence: CASSQDGLASYEQYF. For the CDR3, the DNA is TGCGCCAGCAGCCAAGACGGGCTAGCCTCCTACGAGCAGTACTTC.

The gene calls are TRBV11-3 and TRBJ2-1, with 11 bases matching TRBD2. Germline CDR1 SGHNT, CDR2 YENEEA. V trimming: 6 bases; J trimming: 3 bases; junction bases outside the gene matches: 7. The length of the CDR3 is 16 residues. The CDR3 is CASSAQGTSGYNEQFF. The CDR3 region has the DNA TGTGCCAGCAGTGCCCAGGGGACTAGCGGCTACAATGAGCAGTTCTTC.

This clonotype appeared once. The chain uses TRBV27 and TRBJ2-5; 7 bases map to TRBD2. This CDR3 comprises 15 residues. V lost 6 bases, J lost 5 bases, and 12 bases stayed unmatched. The germline V gene has CDR1 MNHEY and CDR2 SMNVEV (reference sequence). CDR3: CASSSPGEGRETQYF. In nucleotides, the CDR3 is TGTGCCAGCAGCTCGCCTGGGGAGGGTAGGGAGACCCAGTACTTC.

This clonotype was counted between two and nine times. The chain joins TRBV28 to TRBJ1-6, with TRBD1 as a possible D gene (5 bases). V was clipped by 5 bases and J by 3 bases, with 14 bases between them. The V gene's germline CDR1 is MDHEN and CDR2 SYDVKM. The CDR3 runs 16 residues. CDR3 region: CASSPPGINYNSPLHF. The CDR3 coding sequence is TGTGCCAGCAGTCCACCAGGGATCAACTATAATTCACCCCTCCACTTT. The full variable domain, its missing parts supplied by reference TRBV28 and TRBJ1-6, is DVKVTQSSRYLVKRTGEKVFLECVQDMDHENMFWYRQDPGLGLRLIYFSYDVKMKEKGDIPEGYSVSREKKERFSLILESASTNQTSMYLCASSPPGINYNSPLHFGNGTRLTVT.

The gene calls are TRBV15 and TRBJ2-1, with D possibly being TRBD2 (6 bases). The CDR3 has 14 amino acids. Germline V gene data show CDR1 as LNHNV and CDR2 as YYDKDF (reference sequence). Trimming removed 0 bases from V and 6 bases from J, with 9 bases in between. The CDR3 here is CATSRDLGGNEQFF. The DNA of the CDR3 is TGTGCCACCAGCAGAGATCTGGGGGGCAATGAGCAGTTCTTC. The full variable domain, completed using reference TRBV15 and TRBJ2-1, is DAMVIQNPRYQVTQFGKPVTLSCSQTLNHNVMYWYQQKSSQAPKLLFHYYDKDFNNEADTPDNFQSRRPNTSFCFLDIRSPGLGDTAMYLCATSRDLGGNEQFFGPGTRLTVL.

CDR3 coding DNA: TGCAGTGCTTTTTCCCCCCGACTAGCGGGCTACAATGAGCAGTTCTTC. As protein: CSAFSPRLAGYNEQFF. V and J are TRBV20-1 and TRBJ2-1, with TRBD2 matching 10 bases. Germline V gene sequence: CDR1 DFQATT, CDR2 SNEGSKA (reference sequence). The V and J ends lost 5 bases and 3 bases, in that order; junction bases with no gene match: 10. This CDR3 has 16 residues.

V gene TRBV10-3 combines with J gene TRBJ2-1; D unclear. Germline CDR1 reads ENHRY; CDR2 reads SYGVKD. V was shortened by 2 bases and J by 0 bases, with 5 bases between the two germline ends. CDR3 length equals 14 residues. The CDR3 bases are TGTGCCATCAGTGAGCAGAGCTCCTACAATGAGCAGTTCTTC. This gives the protein CAISEQSSYNEQFF.

This clonotype has more than one count but fewer than ten. This chain uses TRBV4-3 with TRBJ2-7; perhaps D is TRBD1 or TRBD2 (5 bases each). CDR3 size: 16 residues. Trimming left V 2 bases short and J 3 bases short, with 17 bases between. Per the germline V gene, CDR1 is LGHNA and CDR2 is YSLEER. DNA for the CDR3: TGCGCCAGCAGCCAAACGGCCTCCGGGGCCCTCTACGAGCAGTACTTC. It yields the protein CASSQTASGALYEQYF.

This sequence joins TRBV7-8 and TRBJ2-1; unclear D gene. The CDR3 extends over 16 amino acids. The germline V gene encodes CDR1 SGHVS and CDR2 FQNEAQ. The ends were cut back, 2 bases at V and 2 bases at J, with 13 bases in the middle. In DNA form, the CDR3 reads TGTGCCAGCAGCTTATTTAGCAGAGGCCCCTACAATGAGCAGTTCTTC. Amino acids: CASSLFSRGPYNEQFF. Together with reference TRBV7-8 and TRBJ2-1, the CDR3 gives the full variable domain: GAGVSQSPRYKVAKRGQDVALRCDPISGHVSLFWYQQALGQGPEFLTYFQNEAQLDKSGLPSDRFFAERPEGSVSTLKIQRTQQEDSAVYLCASSLFSRGPYNEQFFGPGTRLTVL.

This clonotype was seen once. J is TRBJ2-1 and V is TRBV5-1; TRBD1 agrees at 8 bases. Matching the DNA end better, TRBJ2-7 makes the J call doubtful. The CDR3 runs 14 residues. The germline V gene encodes CDR1 SGHRS and CDR2 YFSETQ. CDR3 sequence reads: CASSTTGGIYEQYF. The DNA of the CDR3 is TGCGCCAGCAGCACTACAGGGGGTATTTACGAGCAGTACTTC.

The gene calls are TRBV30 and TRBJ1-2; TRBD1 matches 7 bases. The CDR3 extends over 13 amino acids. V lost 3 bases to trimming and J lost 4 bases; unmatched junction nucleotides: 5. Germline V lookup: CDR1 GTSNPN, CDR2 SVGIG (reference sequence). The CDR3: CAWSMDRLYGYTF. CDR3 in DNA: TGTGCCTGGAGCATGGACAGGCTCTATGGCTACACCTTC.

This clonotype occurred many times. A much bigger clone sits one base away, suggesting this may be a read error. The chain joins TRBV29-1 to TRBJ2-5; D possibly corresponds to TRBD1 (6 bases). The germline CDR1 and CDR2 sequences are SQVTM and ANQGSEA. Trimming removed 6 bases from V and 5 bases from J, with 13 bases in between. The CDR3 runs to 12 residues. Here the CDR3 DNA reads TGCAGCGTCACCCCGAGGGGGGAGACCCAGTACTTC. Encoded protein: CSVTPRGETQYF.

V usage is TRBV5-1 and J usage is TRBJ1-2; D is unclear. Germline values: CDR1 SGHRS, CDR2 YFSETQ. The V gene lost 2 bases and the J gene lost 4 bases, with 12 bases spanning the gap. This CDR3 has 14 amino acids. The CDR3 protein is CASSFQATSYGYTF. DNA of the CDR3: TGCGCCAGCAGCTTCCAGGCCACCAGCTATGGCTACACCTTC.

As concerns this clonotype: Mismatch with germline at one junction end may stem from a read error. The rearrangement joins TRBV9 to TRBJ2-1, with D possibly being TRBD2 (5 bases). Germline V gene lookup returns CDR1 SGDLS and CDR2 YYNGEE. The CDR3 contains 12 residues. CDR3 amino acids: CAGSLSGYEQFF. Written as DNA, the CDR3 is TGTGCCGGCAGCTTAAGCGGATATGAGCAGTTCTTC.

The chain links TRBV20-1 to TRBJ2-7; TRBD1 matches at 7 bases. The J call may be wrong; the DNA end is better matched by TRBJ2-5. This CDR3 comprises 13 residues. CDR1 DFQATT and CDR2 SNEGSKA come from the germline V gene (reference sequence). This chain's CDR3 is CSAYTGVAETQYF. CDR3 in DNA: TGCAGTGCATATACAGGGGTAGCAGAGACCCAGTACTTC.

The V and J genes are TRBV20-1 and TRBJ2-4; no firm D call. This CDR3 spans 12 amino acids. V was trimmed by 0 bases and J by 13 bases, leaving 13 bases between them. From germline, CDR1 is DFQATT and CDR2 SNEGSKA (reference sequence). CDR3 nucleotide sequence: TGCAGTGCTAGAGATCTGGGTACAAAGCAGTACTTC. Translating gives CSARDLGTKQYF.